Only one count was recorded for the clone carrying this T cell receptor beta chain. The antigen remains undetermined. This record belongs to a study of Ad26.COV2.S vaccination and SARS-CoV-2 variants. On the study more broadly: Dosing was one shot or two shots 56 days apart.

The length of the CDR3 is 15 residues. V shed 3 bases, J shed 2 bases, and the junction held 3 bases outside the gene matches. Germline loops: CDR1 GTSNPN, CDR2 SVGIG (reference sequence). Sequencing was performed with immunoSEQ multiplex PCR; in TCRdb, only in-frame clones are kept and a portion is missing. The table records 250,000 or so clones, around nine tenths of them present only once. Treatment in this sample: some 20 received Ad26.COV2.S at low or high dose, single or two shots; 5 received placebo; per-sample allocation not given. Sampling occurred on day 63 after the first vaccine or placebo injection. Findings and limits, study-wide: Whether participants received vaccine or placebo, their non-spike TCR breadth was similar. Spike-specific TCR breadth ran higher among vaccine recipients than placebo recipients. Possibly, TCR breadth and depth analyses underestimated total T cell responses.

J is TRBJ2-1 and V is TRBV30; 11 bases line up with TRBD1. This receptor was identified in a person aged 18 to 65 who received the Ad26.COV2.S COVID-19 vaccine or a placebo. The source material was peripheral blood, sampled in a trial of Ad26.COV2.S vaccine versus placebo. The chain's CDR3 is CAWSSGQGAYNEQFF. CDR3 DNA: TGTGCCTGGAGCTCGGGACAGGGGGCCTACAATGAGCAGTTCTTC.